These T cell receptor beta chains were read from a single sample in a study of T-cell reconstitution after alpha-beta-depleted transplantation in children. TCRdb re-called the PCR reads through MiXCR, storing one row per CDR3 protein. The sample lists 780,000 or so distinct CDR3 sequences; 16% were seen once. The input for sequencing was PBMCs, mostly from graft donor cells, taken 360 days after TCRalphabeta/CD19-depleted stem cell transplant. These receptors were obtained from a male patient aged 10 to 17 who had a stem cell transplant for acute lymphoblastic leukemia, so the T cells may come from the graft donor. CDR3s include the opening cysteine and the closing phenylalanine or tryptophan. D genes are given only for firm matches. A row's size may be missing; if present it is once, few, many or a size class.

v_gene: TRBV10-3; d_gene: NA; len: 12; j_gene: TRBJ2-7; abundance: many; CDR3nt: TGTGCCATCAGTGAGAGGGACTACGAGCAGTACTTC; CDR3aa: CAISERDYEQYF
v_gene: TRBV20-1; d_gene: NA; len: 13; j_gene: TRBJ2-3; abundance: NA; CDR3nt: TGCAGTGCTATGAGGGGAGCGGCAGATACGCAGTATTTT; CDR3aa: CSAMRGAADTQYF
v_gene: TRBV11-2; d_gene: TRBD2; len: 16; j_gene: TRBJ2-7; abundance: NA; CDR3nt: TGTGCCAGCAGCTTCAAAATAGCGGGAGAGAGTAACGAGCAGTACTTC; CDR3aa: CASSFKIAGESNEQYF
v_gene: TRBV28; d_gene: TRBD1; len: 16; j_gene: TRBJ1-5; abundance: many; CDR3nt: TGTGCCAGCAGGGGAGGACAGGGGCGGGGCAATCAGCCCCAGCATTTT; CDR3aa: CASRGGQGRGNQPQHF
v_gene: TRBV2; d_gene: TRBD1; len: 15; j_gene: TRBJ2-5; abundance: NA; CDR3nt: TGTGCCAGCAGTATAGGGGACAGGGTAACGGAGACCCAGTACTTC; CDR3aa: CASSIGDRVTETQYF
v_gene: TRBV3-1; d_gene: NA; len: 16; j_gene: TRBJ2-7; abundance: NA; CDR3nt: TGTGCCAGCAGCCAAGAGCTTAGCCTTAGCTCCTACGAGCAGTACTTC; CDR3aa: CASSQELSLSSYEQYF
v_gene: TRBV24-1; d_gene: NA; len: 15; j_gene: TRBJ2-2; abundance: NA; CDR3nt: TGTGCCACCAGTGACTCCGGACAGCCCACCGGGGAGCTGTTTTTT; CDR3aa: CATSDSGQPTGELFF
v_gene: TRBV4-1; d_gene: TRBD1; len: 15; j_gene: TRBJ1-5; abundance: NA; CDR3nt: TGCGCCAGCAGCCAGCCCGGGACAGTAAATCAGCCCCAGCATTTT; CDR3aa: CASSQPGTVNQPQHF
v_gene: TRBV12-3/TRBV12-4; d_gene: NA; len: 13; j_gene: TRBJ1-2; abundance: many; CDR3nt: TGTGCCAGCTCCCGATCTCGGGGGGATGGCTACACCTTC; CDR3aa: CASSRSRGDGYTF
v_gene: TRBV20-1; d_gene: TRBD2; len: 14; j_gene: TRBJ2-1; abundance: NA; CDR3nt: TGCAGTGCTAGGAGCGGGAATTTCTACAATGAGCAGTTCTTC; CDR3aa: CSARSGNFYNEQFF
v_gene: TRBV28; d_gene: NA; len: 14; j_gene: TRBJ2-2; abundance: many; CDR3nt: TGTGCCAGCACACAAGGGCCAGGGACCGGGGAGCTGTTTTTT; CDR3aa: CASTQGPGTGELFF
v_gene: TRBV4-2; d_gene: TRBD2; len: 16; j_gene: TRBJ2-7; abundance: few; CDR3nt: TGTGCCAGCAGCCTTACTAGCGGGAGGGCTTATGGCGAGCAGTACTTC; CDR3aa: CASSLTSGRAYGEQYF
v_gene: TRBV20-1; d_gene: NA; len: 12; j_gene: TRBJ2-1; abundance: NA; CDR3nt: TGCAGTTATGGGAAGGGCGAGAATGAGCAGTTCTTC; CDR3aa: CSYGKGENEQFF
v_gene: TRBV27; d_gene: NA; len: 16; j_gene: TRBJ2-3; abundance: NA; CDR3nt: TGTGCCAGCAGCATAATCGGGGGCGGACGCACAGATACGCAGTATTTT; CDR3aa: CASSIIGGGRTDTQYF
v_gene: TRBV27; d_gene: NA; len: 16; j_gene: TRBJ2-1; abundance: few; CDR3nt: TGTGCCAGCACTTTTTACGGGGCTAGCTTATACAATGAGCAGTTCTTC; CDR3aa: CASTFYGASLYNEQFF
v_gene: TRBV18; d_gene: TRBD2; len: 17; j_gene: TRBJ2-7; abundance: few; CDR3nt: TGTGCCAGCTCACCATCTTTAGGCCTAGCGGGAGCCTACGAGCAGTACTTC; CDR3aa: CASSPSLGLAGAYEQYF
v_gene: TRBV5-1; d_gene: NA; len: 14; j_gene: TRBJ2-7; abundance: few; CDR3nt: TGCGCCAGCAGCTTCGGGGGAGCTTCGGTAGAGCAGTACTTC; CDR3aa: CASSFGGASVEQYF
v_gene: TRBV5-1; d_gene: TRBD2; len: 18; j_gene: TRBJ2-3; abundance: few; CDR3nt: TGCGCCAGCAGCTTGTTGACCGGACTAGCGGGCCCCACAGATACGCAGTATTTT; CDR3aa: CASSLLTGLAGPTDTQYF
v_gene: TRBV29-1; d_gene: TRBD1; len: 18; j_gene: TRBJ2-6; abundance: few; CDR3nt: TGCAGCGTTAGGAGACAGGGAAGTTCGGGGTCTGGGGCCAACGTCCTGACTTTC; CDR3aa: CSVRRQGSSGSGANVLTF
v_gene: TRBV5-1; d_gene: NA; len: 19; j_gene: TRBJ2-5; abundance: few; CDR3nt: TGCGCCAGCAGCTTGGCCTGGACAGCTTCATACCGCATCCAAGAGACCCAGTACTTC; CDR3aa: CASSLAWTASYRIQETQYF
v_gene: TRBV9; d_gene: NA; len: 14; j_gene: TRBJ2-7; abundance: NA; CDR3nt: TGTGCCAGCAGCACCACGACAGTTACCCACGAGCAGTACTTC; CDR3aa: CASSTTTVTHEQYF
v_gene: TRBV19; d_gene: TRBD1; len: 15; j_gene: TRBJ2-2; abundance: NA; CDR3nt: TGTGCCAGTAGGGGGACAGGGCCCCTCCGGGGGGAGCTGTTTTTT; CDR3aa: CASRGTGPLRGELFF
v_gene: TRBV3-1; d_gene: NA; len: 13; j_gene: TRBJ2-7; abundance: NA; CDR3nt: TGTGCCAGCAGCCAAGCACTTGGCGACGAGCAGTACTTC; CDR3aa: CASSQALGDEQYF
v_gene: TRBV9; d_gene: TRBD2; len: 15; j_gene: TRBJ2-3; abundance: few; CDR3nt: TGTGCCAGCAGCGTCGGGACTAGCGGAACGAATACGCAGTATTTT; CDR3aa: CASSVGTSGTNTQYF
v_gene: TRBV4-1; d_gene: TRBD2; len: 14; j_gene: TRBJ2-7; abundance: NA; CDR3nt: TGCGCCAGCAGGACTAGCGGGAGTCCCTACGAGCAGTACTTC; CDR3aa: CASRTSGSPYEQYF
v_gene: TRBV7-9; d_gene: TRBD1; len: 14; j_gene: TRBJ2-4; abundance: few; CDR3nt: TGTGCCAGCAGCCCAACAGAGACAGGGGACATTCAGTACTTC; CDR3aa: CASSPTETGDIQYF
v_gene: TRBV12-5; d_gene: NA; len: 13; j_gene: TRBJ2-1; abundance: NA; CDR3nt: TGTGCTAGTGGTTCCCTGCTGTACAATGAGCAGTTCTTC; CDR3aa: CASGSLLYNEQFF
v_gene: TRBV5-1; d_gene: TRBD1; len: 15; j_gene: TRBJ2-3; abundance: NA; CDR3nt: TGCGCCAGCAGCTGGCAGGCAGGGGGACGGGATACGCAGTATTTT; CDR3aa: CASSWQAGGRDTQYF
v_gene: TRBV4-2; d_gene: NA; len: 16; j_gene: TRBJ2-1; abundance: many; CDR3nt: TGTGCCAGCAGCCAACAAGCGGTGGCCGCCTACAATGAGCAGTTCTTC; CDR3aa: CASSQQAVAAYNEQFF
v_gene: TRBV24-1; d_gene: NA; len: 14; j_gene: TRBJ2-3; abundance: few; CDR3nt: TGTGCCACCAGTATGGGGACTGTCACAGATACGCAGTATTTT; CDR3aa: CATSMGTVTDTQYF
v_gene: TRBV27; d_gene: NA; len: 14; j_gene: TRBJ1-5; abundance: NA; CDR3nt: TGTGCCACCCATGGAGGGTGGACGAATCAGCCCCAGCATTTT; CDR3aa: CATHGGWTNQPQHF
v_gene: TRBV12-3/TRBV12-4; d_gene: NA; len: 19; j_gene: TRBJ2-7; abundance: NA; CDR3nt: TGTGCCAGCAGTTTAGACGGTACCGGGACTGCATCTTTCTCCTACGAGCAGTACTTC; CDR3aa: CASSLDGTGTASFSYEQYF
v_gene: TRBV11-2; d_gene: TRBD2; len: 18; j_gene: TRBJ2-1; abundance: NA; CDR3nt: TGTGCCAGCAGCTTAGATCCCCTCTCCGGGAGGGGATGGAATGAGCAGTTCTTC; CDR3aa: CASSLDPLSGRGWNEQFF